The clone carrying this T cell receptor beta chain showed up just once. Its matching antigen is unknown. PCR used 60 Vbeta primers and 13 Jbeta primers. Using immunoSEQ multiplex PCR, the repertoire was profiled, and TCRdb retains in-frame clones only, with some absent. The sample contains roughly 120,000 clones, over 60% of which appear only once. The record originates from a study of cytomegalovirus exposure and HLA in healthy donors. Germline V CDR1 and CDR2: WNHNN, SYGVQD (reference sequence). The CDR3 has 12 amino acids. With 11 bases removed from V and 7 bases from J, the gap between germline ends came to 15 bases. Regarding the study as a whole: TCR beta sequences numbering 15,000 to 20,000 were associated with HLA alleles at 0.05 false discovery rate in a later analysis. A later analysis found common viral pathogens apparently linked to several of the most significant clusters. In a later analysis, TCR beta V- and J-gene trimming was associated with a missense DCLRE1C variant. Solely CMV serostatus was available to characterize immune exposure.

Source material: PBMCs. The source of this sequence is a woman aged 25-40 years in good health and CMV-seropositive. The gene calls are TRBV10-1 and TRBJ2-1; D possibly corresponds to TRBD2 (5 bases). The CDR3 is CAGKREWNEQFF. The CDR3 bases are TGCGCCGGGAAGAGGGAATGGAATGAGCAGTTCTTC.